This T cell receptor beta chain appears in the sequencing data of a study of blood T cell repertoires in COVID-19. Study background: COVID-19 samples, acute and convalescent, were from the United States, Italy and Spain. Nucleic acid was either cDNA or gDNA, and it came from T cells, B-cell-depleted T cells, or PBMCs.

Per the study methods: From reference gene primer amplification, estimates of nucleated cell counts were derived. Data came from immunoSEQ multiplex PCR; TCRdb stores just in-frame clones and leaves some out. V and J calls and clone size follow that table, whereas D and trimming were derived from the DNA. The sample yields under 300,000 clones, approximately 90% seen once. V was pared by 0 bases and J by 9 bases, with 12 bases between. There are 13 residues in the CDR3. This clone has just a few counts. This receptor was identified in a young man who had recovered from COVID-19. Source material: peripheral blood. V usage is TRBV12-3 or TRBV12-4 and J usage is TRBJ2-7, with D perhaps TRBD2 (5 bases). The CDR3, as DNA: TGTGCCAGCAGTTTAGCAGTGAGGGCTCGGCAGTACTTC. It codes for CASSLAVRARQYF.